This T cell receptor beta chain was identified during a study of blood T cells in healthy people across ages. This CDR3 has 13 residues. The V and J ends lost 3 bases and 4 bases respectively, with 7 bases between them. A J-beta primer mix and a sample-barcoded 5' primer were used in a second PCR of about 6 to 12 cycles. One entry per CDR3 protein, called by TCRdb with MiXCR from the 5' RACE reads. The sample yields 1.8 million or so distinct CDR3 sequences, about two fifths seen once. This clonotype was observed a few times. The sample was blood. The rearrangement uses TRBV12-3 or TRBV12-4 and TRBJ1-5; D is unclear. The source is a human donor in good health. This CDR3 is CASSFFGNQPQHF. The CDR3 nucleotides are TGTGCCAGCAGTTTCTTCGGGAATCAGCCCCAGCATTTT.